This T cell receptor (beta chain) was captured by sequencing in a study of control samples from healthy donors and cancer patients. The data were produced by immunoSEQ multiplex PCR, yet TCRdb's version contains in-frame clones alone and is incomplete. The sample has approximately 150,000 clones, just over 85% seen once. This clone was found a few times. Germline V gives CDR1 SGHTA, CDR2 FQGNSA. Trimming cost V 2 bases and J 0 bases, with 5 bases left between them. CDR3 length: 13 amino acids. This TCR came from a young man in good health. The material sequenced was blood. The J gene is TRBJ2-7, the V gene TRBV7-2; D not certain. Here the CDR3 DNA reads TGTGCCAGCAGCTTAAGGGACTCCTACGAGCAGTACTTC. Protein: CASSLRDSYEQYF.